This T cell receptor (beta chain) was documented in a study of OX40 agonist ivuxolimab in advanced cancers. Context from the whole study: Ivuxolimab, which targeted the costimulatory receptor OX40 (CD134), was an agonistic, fully human IgG2 monoclonal antibody. Intravenous ivuxolimab was administered to patients every 2 weeks at six dose levels: 0.01, 0.1, 0.3, 1.5, 3 and 10 mg/kg. Of the approximately 54 patients in dose escalation, some 20 had hepatocellular carcinoma, about 15 had melanoma, 9 had renal cell carcinoma and 9 had head and neck cancer. In the dose-escalation cohort, more than 75% of patients were male, and the mean age was approximately 60 years, with a range of about 20 to 79. Patients were allowed to have had prior anti-PD-1, anti-PD-L1 or anti-CTLA-4 therapy, and approximately 39% of the dose-escalation patients had been treated with checkpoint inhibitors. Partial responses occurred in three dose-escalation patients, of whom one had hepatocellular carcinoma and two had cutaneous melanoma. The point of sequencing TCRbeta in the periphery was to test whether ivuxolimab changed TCR sequence diversity and drove clonal T-cell expansion. The paper describes the monotherapy dose-escalation part (N of about 54 patients) of the phase I trial of ivuxolimab. Summary of the overall study and its limitations: On average, CD8+ T cells showed more expanded clones than CD4+ T cells after ivuxolimab. In the 0.1-3.0 mg/kg groups, partial responders were among the patients with the lowest normalized peripheral clonal expansion, particularly in CD8+ T cells. At doses of 0.1 to 3.0 mg/kg, clonal expansion of both CD4+ and CD8+ blood T cells was observed from baseline to week 6. Low levels of normalized T-cell clonal expansion were also seen in some patients who did not respond. The antigen specificity of the peripheral T cells that underwent clonal expansion was not determined.

Patients with autoimmune disease history or receiving systemic immunosuppression were excluded from the trial. In every dose cohort, peripheral blood was drawn for TCR sequencing at baseline, cycle 4 day 1, and cycle 7 day 1. Samples were obtained from an open-label, multicenter, first-in-human phase I dose-escalation trial of ivuxolimab. Adults with locally advanced or metastatic head and neck squamous cell, hepatocellular, melanoma or renal cell carcinoma were enrolled in the trial. Before TCR sequencing, CD4+ and CD8+ T cells were separately sorted from peripheral blood. Remarks on this clone: Its cognate antigen has yet to be identified. No quality values exist for individual bases; no much larger clone is one base distant.

For sequencing of the TCRbeta CDR3 region, genomic DNA was extracted from the sorted cells. The immunoSEQ Assay was used to sequence the TCRbeta CDR3 regions. TCRdb mirrors the immuneACCESS table, restricted to in-frame sequences. Some clones are absent from its copies; in checked studies, under half trace to an unresolved V gene, and the reason for the others is unknown. The sample records about 90,000 clones, about nine tenths of which are singletons. The ten largest make up around 7.4% of the sample. The TCR was taken from an adult with an advanced solid tumor such as melanoma, head and neck, liver or kidney cancer. The specimen was CD4+ or CD8+ T cells sorted from blood, collected in a trial of the OX40 agonist ivuxolimab.

CDR3 region: CASSFSDSNEQFF. The nucleotide sequence reads TGTGCCAGCAGTTTCTCCGATTCTAATGAGCAGTTCTTC. The rearranged segments are TRBV28 and TRBJ2-1; the D gene cannot be resolved reliably. Reading the germline V gene gives CDR1 MDHEN and CDR2 SYDVKM. Trimming at the junction amounts to 3 bases on V and 7 bases on J, and the germline ends lie 10 bases apart. Taken from cysteine to phenylalanine, the CDR3 has 13 residues. The sequence is cut down to CDR3 DNA, 39 bases in frame from base 1.